The 3 T cell receptor beta chains in this list originate from one sample, sequenced in a study of blood T cell repertoires in COVID-19. The protocol was immunoSEQ multiplex PCR, while the TCRdb copy is restricted to in-frame clones and leaves out a portion. The sample contains more than 200,000 clones, roughly 83% of which appear only once. The sample consisted of peripheral blood. The receptors shown here come from a man aged 35 to 55 with acute or convalescent COVID-19.

V usage is TRBV29-1 and J usage is TRBJ1-1; D is possibly TRBD1 (6 bases). CDR3 length equals 14 residues. Trimming removed 8 bases at V and 3 bases at J, with 19 bases between. Germline V lookup: CDR1 SQVTM, CDR2 ANQGSEA. CDR3 DNA sequence: TGCAGCTCTCACGCTGGGGGCGCGGACACTGAAGCTTTCTTT. Residues: CSSHAGGADTEAFF.

The DNA for the CDR3 is TGTGCCGGAAGACTAGCGGGGAGCACAGATACGCAGTATTTT. Its translation is CAGRLAGSTDTQYF. V and J are TRBV6-5 and TRBJ2-3; 11 positions agree with TRBD2. The J segment lost 0 bases and the V segment lost 11 bases, leaving 4 bases of the junction unmatched. The CDR3 totals 14 residues. Germline CDR1 MNHEY, CDR2 SVGAGI.

This rearrangement joins TRBV29-1 to TRBJ2-2; D call uncertain. The CDR3 extends over 13 amino acids. Germline V gives CDR1 SQVTM, CDR2 ANQGSEA. CDR3 in amino acids: CGAGFTNTGELFF. CDR3 sequence (DNA): TGCGGAGCCGGGTTCACGAACACCGGGGAGCTGTTTTTT.